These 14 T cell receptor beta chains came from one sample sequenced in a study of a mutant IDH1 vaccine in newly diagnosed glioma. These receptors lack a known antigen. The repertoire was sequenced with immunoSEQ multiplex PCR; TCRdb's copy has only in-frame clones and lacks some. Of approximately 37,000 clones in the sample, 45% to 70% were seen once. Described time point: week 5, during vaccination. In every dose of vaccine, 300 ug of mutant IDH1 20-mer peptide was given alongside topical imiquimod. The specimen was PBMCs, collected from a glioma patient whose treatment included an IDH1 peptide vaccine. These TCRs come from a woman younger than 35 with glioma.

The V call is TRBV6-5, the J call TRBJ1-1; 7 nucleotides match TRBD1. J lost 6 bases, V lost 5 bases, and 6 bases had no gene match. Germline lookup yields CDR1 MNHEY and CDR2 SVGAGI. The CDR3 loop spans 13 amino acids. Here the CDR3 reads CASSRQGGSEAFF. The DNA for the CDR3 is TGTGCCAGCAGTCGACAGGGTGGCTCTGAAGCTTTCTTT.

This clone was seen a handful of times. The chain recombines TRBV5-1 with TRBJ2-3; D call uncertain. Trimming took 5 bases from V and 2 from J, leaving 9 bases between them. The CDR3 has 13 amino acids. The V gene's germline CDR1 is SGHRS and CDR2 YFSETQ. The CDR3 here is CASRFQSTDTQYF. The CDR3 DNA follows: TGCGCCAGCAGGTTCCAGTCCACAGATACGCAGTATTTT.

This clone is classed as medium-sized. The CDR3 here is CASSFDRGQSSGNTIYF. CDR3 nucleotide sequence: TGTGCCAGCAGCTTCGACAGGGGACAAAGCTCTGGAAACACCATATATTTT. The chain combines TRBV13 with TRBJ1-3; 8 bases are shared with TRBD1. The ends lost 3 bases at V and 0 bases at J; junction bases unmatched: 7. The CDR3 loop spans 17 amino acids. In germline, CDR1 is PRHDT, CDR2 FYEKMQ (reference sequence).

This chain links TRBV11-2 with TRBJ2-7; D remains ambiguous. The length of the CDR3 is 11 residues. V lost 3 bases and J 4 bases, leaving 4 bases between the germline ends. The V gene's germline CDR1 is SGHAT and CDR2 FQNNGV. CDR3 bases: TGTGCCAGCAGCTTCATTTACGAGCAGTACTTC. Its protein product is CASSFIYEQYF.

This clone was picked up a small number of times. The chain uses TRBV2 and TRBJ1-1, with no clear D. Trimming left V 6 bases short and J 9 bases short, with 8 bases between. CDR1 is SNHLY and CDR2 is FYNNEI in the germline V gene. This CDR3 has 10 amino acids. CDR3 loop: CASREIQAFF. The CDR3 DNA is TGTGCCAGCAGGGAGATCCAAGCTTTCTTT.

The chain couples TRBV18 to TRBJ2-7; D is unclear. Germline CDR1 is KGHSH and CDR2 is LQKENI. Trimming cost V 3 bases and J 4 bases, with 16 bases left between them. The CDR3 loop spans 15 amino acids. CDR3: CASSPSVGPIYEQYF. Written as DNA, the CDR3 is TGTGCCAGCTCACCGTCAGTTGGCCCAATATACGAGCAGTACTTC.

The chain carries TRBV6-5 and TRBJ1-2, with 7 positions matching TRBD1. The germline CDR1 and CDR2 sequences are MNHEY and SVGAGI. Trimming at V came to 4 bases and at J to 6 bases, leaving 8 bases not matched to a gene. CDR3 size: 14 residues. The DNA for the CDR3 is TGTGCCAGCAGTTTCCTACAGGGGTTGAATGGCTACACCTTC. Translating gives CASSFLQGLNGYTF.

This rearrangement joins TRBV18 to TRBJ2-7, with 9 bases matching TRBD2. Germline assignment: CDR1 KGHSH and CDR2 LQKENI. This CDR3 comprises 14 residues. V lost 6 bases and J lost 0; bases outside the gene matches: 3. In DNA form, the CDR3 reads TGTGCCAGCTCCCGTAGCGGGAGCTCCTACGAGCAGTACTTC. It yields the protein CASSRSGSSYEQYF.

The CDR3, as DNA: TGTGCCAGCAGCCTTACGGACAGGGACAACTACGAGCAGTACTTC. This gives the protein CASSLTDRDNYEQYF. The chain is built from TRBV5-5 and TRBJ2-7; 8 nucleotides align to TRBD1. The CDR3 has 15 residues. J gave up 3 bases and V 4 bases, and 9 bases lay outside the gene matches. Germline CDR1 and CDR2: SGHKS and YYEKEE (reference sequence).

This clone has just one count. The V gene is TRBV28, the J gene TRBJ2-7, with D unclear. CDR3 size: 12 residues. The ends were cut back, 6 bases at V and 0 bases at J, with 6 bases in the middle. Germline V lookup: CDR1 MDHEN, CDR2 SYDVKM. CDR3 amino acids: CASSQSSYEQYF. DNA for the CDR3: TGTGCCAGCAGCCAAAGCTCCTACGAGCAGTACTTC.

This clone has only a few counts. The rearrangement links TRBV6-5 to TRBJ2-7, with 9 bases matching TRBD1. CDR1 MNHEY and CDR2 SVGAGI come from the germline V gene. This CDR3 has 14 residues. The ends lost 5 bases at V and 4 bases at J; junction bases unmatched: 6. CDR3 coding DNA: TGTGCCAGCAGTGCCGGGACAGGGCGGTACGAGCAGTACTTC. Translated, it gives CASSAGTGRYEQYF.

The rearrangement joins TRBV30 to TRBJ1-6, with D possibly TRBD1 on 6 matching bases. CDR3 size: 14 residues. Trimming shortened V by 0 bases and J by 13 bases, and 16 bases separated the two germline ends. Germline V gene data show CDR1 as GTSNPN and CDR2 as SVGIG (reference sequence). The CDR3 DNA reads TGTGCCTGGAGTGTGGGGGGCAATTTTGAGCCCCTCCACTTT. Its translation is CAWSVGGNFEPLHF.

The CDR3 nucleotides read TGTGCCAGCGGACCTCCGAGGGAATCGGCCGAGCAGTACTTC. Amino acid sequence: CASGPPRESAEQYF. The chain is built from TRBV6-5 and TRBJ2-7; D perhaps matches TRBD2 (5 bases). This CDR3 has 14 amino acids. V lost 8 bases and J 6 bases, leaving 20 bases between the germline ends. Germline CDR1 is MNHEY and CDR2 is SVGAGI.

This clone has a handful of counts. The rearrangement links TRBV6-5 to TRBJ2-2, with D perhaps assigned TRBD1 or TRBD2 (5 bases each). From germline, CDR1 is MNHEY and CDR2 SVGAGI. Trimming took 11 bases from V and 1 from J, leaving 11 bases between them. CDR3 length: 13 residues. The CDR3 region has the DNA TGTGCCTCCGGGACGAGGAACACCGGGGAGCTGTTTTTT. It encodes CASGTRNTGELFF.